The 2 T cell receptor beta chains presented below share a single source sample, sequenced in a study of response to subunit inactivated influenza vaccine (dated by TCRdb to 2017 to 2018). The library came from RT-PCR. Instrument used: Illumina HiSeq 2500. TCRdb trimmed the raw reads at Q25, called clones with MiXCR and kept productive beta chains. Entries are consolidated by CDR3 protein sequence, retaining the most common genes and DNA. This sample has some 640,000 distinct CDR3 sequences in its table, and approximately 15% of those were observed once. Jointly, the top ten make up less than 9% of the sample. The sequencing used PBMCs from blood, collected about 14 days before vaccination. These TCRs come from a man aged 50 or older who received an inactivated influenza vaccine. Donor details come from another sample of the same person, matched by shared clones.

This clonotype was seen ten or more times. The gene calls are TRBV29-1 and TRBJ2-7; TRBD2 matches at 14 bases. The germline V gene has CDR1 SQVTM and CDR2 ANQGSEA. The J segment lost 3 bases and the V segment lost 6 bases, leaving 4 bases of the junction unmatched. This CDR3 contains 14 residues. The CDR3 spells CSVGGTSGSYEQYF. Written as DNA, the CDR3 is TGCAGCGTCGGAGGGACTAGCGGGAGCTACGAGCAGTACTTC.

The rearrangement joins TRBV20-1 to TRBJ2-2; 11 nucleotides align to TRBD2. Germline values: CDR1 DFQATT, CDR2 SNEGSKA (reference sequence). The V gene end was trimmed by 6 bases and the J gene end by 3 bases; junction bases not matched to a gene: 3. This CDR3 has 14 amino acids. The CDR3 nucleotides read TGCAGTGCACCTAGCGGGAGGTACACCGGGGAGCTGTTTTTT. Its translation: CSAPSGRYTGELFF.